This passage covers 28 T cell receptor beta chains from one sample sequenced in a study of blood T cells in healthy people across ages. The authors ran a second PCR of about 7 to 11 cycles using a sample-barcoded 5' primer and a J-beta primer mix. A single record per CDR3 protein comes from TCRdb applying MiXCR to the 5' RACE reads. This table holds 700,000 to 900,000 distinct CDR3 sequences, about 55% found once. The sequenced material came from blood. These receptor sequences come from a man at least 80 years old in good health.

This clonotype was seen just once. The chain combines TRBV11-2 with TRBJ2-4; the D gene is possibly TRBD1 (6 bases). Trimming removed 5 bases at V and 3 bases at J, with 17 bases between. Germline V gene lookup returns CDR1 SGHAT and CDR2 FQNNGV. The CDR3 covers 16 residues. Here the CDR3 reads CASSPDSPLGKNIQYF. The CDR3 nucleotides read TGTGCCAGCAGCCCGGACAGCCCCCTAGGCAAAAACATTCAGTACTTC. The full variable domain, rest sourced from reference TRBV11-2 and TRBJ2-4, is EAGVAQSPRYKIIEKRQSVAFWCNPISGHATLYWYQQILGQGPKLLIQFQNNGVVDDSQLPKDRFSAERLKGVDSTLKIQPAKLEDSAVYLCASSPDSPLGKNIQYFGAGTRLSVL.

CDR3 sequence (DNA): TGTGCCAGCAGTTTATGGGGACCCTACGAGCAGTACTTC. Translating it yields CASSLWGPYEQYF. The rearrangement joins TRBV12-3 or TRBV12-4 to TRBJ2-7; D tentatively reads TRBD1 or TRBD2 (5 bases each). The V end lost 2 bases, the J end lost 2 bases, and 7 bases lay between the germline ends. The CDR3 covers 13 residues.

The V gene is TRBV20-1, the J gene TRBJ2-3; possibly TRBD2 for D (5 bases). Germline values: CDR1 DFQATT, CDR2 SNEGSKA (reference sequence). The V end lost 0 bases, the J end lost 2 bases, and 18 bases lay between the germline ends. The CDR3 contains 17 residues. CDR3 region: CSARDPLAPPSTDTQYF. The CDR3 coding sequence is TGCAGTGCTAGAGATCCCCTAGCACCACCGTCCACAGATACGCAGTATTTT.

The chain recombines TRBV18 with TRBJ1-2; D unresolved. This CDR3 is built from 13 residues. Germline values: CDR1 KGHSH, CDR2 LQKENI. The V end lost 3 bases, the J end lost 8 bases, and 13 bases lay between the germline ends. DNA of the CDR3: TGTGCCAGCTCACCTTCTGACGCCCCAGGCTACACCTTC. This encodes CASSPSDAPGYTF.

The chain combines TRBV20-1 with TRBJ1-6; 9 nucleotides match TRBD1. Germline values: CDR1 DFQATT, CDR2 SNEGSKA (reference sequence). The CDR3 length is 16 residues. V shed 5 bases, J shed 0 bases, and the junction held 5 bases outside the gene matches. The CDR3, as DNA: TGCAGTGCTCGGGGGACAGGGAGCTCCTATAATTCACCCCTCCACTTT. Translating it yields CSARGTGSSYNSPLHF.

The chain recombines TRBV9 with TRBJ2-7, with D maybe TRBD1 (5 bases). There are 14 residues in the CDR3. Germline CDR1 is SGDLS and CDR2 is YYNGEE. The V gene lost 0 bases and the J gene lost 5 bases, with 12 bases spanning the gap. The CDR3 sequence is CASSVEPGPHEQYF. Here the CDR3 DNA reads TGTGCCAGCAGCGTAGAACCAGGGCCCCACGAGCAGTACTTC. The full variable domain, rest sourced from reference TRBV9 and TRBJ2-7, is DSGVTQTPKHLITATGQRVTLRCSPRSGDLSVYWYQQSLDQGLQFLIQYYNGEERAKGNILERFSAQQFPDLHSELNLSSLELGDSALYFCASSVEPGPHEQYFGPGTRLTVT.

The genes are TRBV3-1 and TRBJ2-5; 10 nucleotides line up with TRBD2. Germline V lookup: CDR1 LGHDT, CDR2 YNNKEL (reference sequence). The CDR3 has 14 residues. Trimming took 11 bases from V and 1 from J; bases not matched to a gene: 7. CDR3 bases: TGTGCCGCCCGCACTAGCGGGATCCAAGAGACCCAGTACTTC. Translated: CAARTSGIQETQYF.

The V gene is TRBV4-2, the J gene TRBJ1-1; TRBD1 is a possible D gene (5 bases). The V gene lost 4 bases and the J gene lost 6 bases, with 18 bases spanning the gap. The length of the CDR3 is 15 residues. Per germline, CDR1 LGHNA and CDR2 YNFKEQ. The CDR3 protein is CASSPRDRTGAEAFF. The CDR3 DNA follows: TGTGCCAGCAGCCCCCGGGACCGGACGGGGGCTGAAGCTTTCTTT.

This chain links TRBV20-1 with TRBJ2-7, with 8 bases identical to TRBD2. Germline V CDR1 and CDR2: DFQATT, SNEGSKA (reference sequence). With 3 bases clipped from V and 6 bases from J, the junction kept 7 bases outside the gene matches. This CDR3 region has 13 residues. The DNA of the CDR3 is TGCAGTGCTAGTCAAGTTAGCGGGGTCGAGCAGTACTTC. It encodes CSASQVSGVEQYF.

The rearrangement joins TRBV7-2 to TRBJ2-7; 9 bases are shared with TRBD1. With the DNA end fitting TRBJ2-1 better, the J assignment may be wrong. Germline values: CDR1 SGHTA, CDR2 FQGNSA. The CDR3 covers 14 residues. The CDR3 sequence: CASTLGTGISEQFF. In nucleotides, the CDR3 is TGTGCCAGCACATTGGGGACAGGGATCAGTGAGCAGTTCTTC.

The V gene is TRBV27, the J gene TRBJ2-1; D is possibly TRBD2 (6 bases). The germline gives CDR1 MNHEY, CDR2 SMNVEV (reference sequence). This CDR3 contains 11 residues. Deletions cut 10 bases from V and 7 bases from J, with 11 bases between. The CDR3 protein is CATGDGNEQFF. The CDR3 DNA follows: TGTGCCACGGGAGATGGAAATGAGCAGTTCTTC.

This rearrangement joins TRBV27 to TRBJ2-5, with 12 bases matching TRBD1. CDR1 MNHEY and CDR2 SMNVEV come from the germline V gene (reference sequence). Trimming cost V 7 bases and J 3 bases; bases outside gene matches: 6. CDR3 length: 15 amino acids. The CDR3 region has the DNA TGTGCCAGCACCCCGGGGACAGGGGGCGAAGAGACCCAGTACTTC. It encodes CASTPGTGGEETQYF.

The gene calls are TRBV24-1 and TRBJ2-2; D possibly corresponds to TRBD2 (5 bases). The CDR3 extends over 16 amino acids. Trimming pared 0 bases from V and 4 bases from J, leaving 11 bases between. Germline CDR1 and CDR2: KGHDR and SFDVKD. In DNA, the CDR3 is TGTGCCACCAGTGATTTGCCGAGGGCGGGCACCGGGGAGCTGTTTTTT. Amino acid sequence: CATSDLPRAGTGELFF.

J is TRBJ2-4 and V is TRBV20-1; D remains unclear. The CDR3 totals 14 residues. The V gene lost 4 bases and the J gene lost 0 bases, with 10 bases spanning the gap. Germline-derived CDR1 and CDR2 are DFQATT and SNEGSKA (reference sequence). The CDR3 sequence: CSATLIPAKNIQYF. CDR3 DNA sequence: TGCAGTGCTACCCTTATTCCAGCCAAAAACATTCAGTACTTC.

This chain uses TRBV29-1 with TRBJ1-2, with 9 bases aligning to TRBD1. CDR1 and CDR2 from the germline V gene are SQVTM and ANQGSEA. V shed 7 bases and J 7 bases; nucleotides not matched to a gene: 10. CDR3 length equals 13 residues. As DNA, the CDR3 is TGCAGCGCATGGGGACAGGGAAGGGGTGGCTACACCTTC. It translates to CSAWGQGRGGYTF.

The chain uses TRBV5-1 and TRBJ2-5; TRBD1 matches 10 bases. The J call may be wrong; the DNA end is better matched by TRBJ2-7. This CDR3 has 15 amino acids. Germline V gives CDR1 SGHRS, CDR2 YFSETQ. CDR3 nucleotides: TGCGCCAGCAGCCGGGGTGGGACAGGGGCCTACGAGCAGTACTTC. It translates to CASSRGGTGAYEQYF.

This sequence joins TRBV5-1 and TRBJ2-1; TRBD2 aligns across 9 bases. Trimming at V came to 0 bases and at J to 5 bases, leaving 6 bases not matched to a gene. CDR1 is SGHRS, CDR2 YFSETQ, per germline. The CDR3 is 16 residues long. The CDR3 nucleotides read TGCGCCAGCAGCTTGGGCCTAGCGGGACGTGACAATGAGCAGTTCTTC. Translation gives CASSLGLAGRDNEQFF. Looking up the rest from reference TRBV5-1 and TRBJ2-1 gives the full variable domain: KAGVTQTPRYLIKTRGQQVTLSCSPISGHRSVSWYQQTPGQGLQFLFEYFSETQRNKGNFPGRFSGRQFSNSRSEMNVSTLELGDSALYLCASSLGLAGRDNEQFFGPGTRLTVL.

The gene calls are TRBV11-1 and TRBJ1-1; D is perhaps TRBD1 (6 bases). The CDR3 spans 16 residues. From germline, CDR1 is SGHAT and CDR2 FQDESV (reference sequence). Trimming left V 2 bases short and J 1 base short, with 14 bases between. DNA for the CDR3: TGTGCCAGCAGCTTACGGGGGCAGGGGCCGAACACTGAAGCTTTCTTT. Translated: CASSLRGQGPNTEAFF.

The rearrangement uses TRBV21-1 and TRBJ2-5. TRBV21-1 is termed a pseudogene. The CDR3 has 12 amino acids. This CDR3 reads CASSKWWEAQYF. The DNA of the CDR3 is TGTGCCAGCAGCAAGTGGTGGGAGGCCCAGTACTTC.

The chain combines TRBV10-2 with TRBJ2-1, with 12 positions matching TRBD2. The CDR3 runs 15 residues. CDR1 and CDR2 from the germline V gene are WSHSY and SAAADI. Unmatched junction bases numbered 11, after V lost 9 bases and J lost 8 bases. Here the CDR3 reads CASLSGTSGRDEQFF. CDR3 DNA sequence: TGCGCCAGTTTATCTGGGACTAGCGGGCGGGATGAGCAGTTCTTC.

The chain combines TRBV12-5 with TRBJ2-5; D remains unclear. CDR3 length: 12 amino acids. Germline V lookup: CDR1 LGHNT, CDR2 FRNRAP. Trimming stripped 1 base from V and 5 bases from J, with 5 bases between. In DNA form, the CDR3 reads TGTGCTAGTGGTTTGGACTGGGAGACCCAGTACTTC. Protein: CASGLDWETQYF. Complete variable domain (other parts from reference TRBV12-5 and TRBJ2-5): DARVTQTPRHKVTEMGQEVTMRCQPILGHNTVFWYRQTMMQGLELLAYFRNRAPLDDSGMPKDRFSAEMPDATLATLKIQPSEPRDSAVYFCASGLDWETQYFGPGTRLLVL.

As for this clonotype: Being one base from a much bigger clone, this may be a read error. The chain combines TRBV5-1 with TRBJ1-2, with 7 bases identical to TRBD1. Germline CDR1 is SGHRS and CDR2 is YFSETQ. After removal of 6 bases from V and 2 bases from J, the junction contained 4 bases not matched to a gene. CDR3 length: 13 residues. This CDR3 reads CASNLTGNYGYTF. CDR3 in DNA: TGCGCCAGCAACCTGACAGGGAACTATGGCTACACCTTC.

CDR3 in amino acids: CSVGSVPSGTIRTGELFF. CDR3 sequence (DNA): TGCAGCGTTGGATCTGTGCCTAGCGGAACCATACGCACCGGGGAGCTGTTTTTT. This sequence joins TRBV29-1 and TRBJ2-2; TRBD2 matches 7 bases. This CDR3 has 18 residues. The V segment lost 4 bases and the J segment 4 bases; nucleotides outside the gene matches: 18. CDR1 and CDR2 from the germline V gene are SQVTM and ANQGSEA.

This chain's CDR3 is CATSKEASTDTQYF. DNA of the CDR3: TGTGCCACCAGTAAGGAGGCAAGCACAGATACGCAGTATTTT. This sequence joins TRBV24-1 and TRBJ2-3; weak D call: TRBD2 (5 bases). V lost 6 bases and J 0 bases, leaving 9 bases between the germline ends. This CDR3 is built from 14 residues. Germline loops: CDR1 KGHDR, CDR2 SFDVKD.

V is TRBV12-3 or TRBV12-4 and J is TRBJ2-3; D tentatively reads TRBD1 or TRBD2 (5 bases each). The CDR3 length is 16 residues. V was shortened by 3 bases and J by 14 bases, with 27 bases between the two germline ends. The DNA of the CDR3 is TGTGCCAGCAGTTTTTCACACAGGCGGGCAGAGAGATACGCGTATTTT. It codes for CASSFSHRRAERYAYF.

V gene TRBV12-3 or TRBV12-4 combines with J gene TRBJ2-3; no clear D gene. This CDR3 is 12 amino acids long. V was cut by 1 base and J by 14 bases, with 13 bases left in between. The CDR3 DNA is TGTGCCAGCAGTTTAGTCGGTAGATACGCGTATTTT. Protein sequence: CASSLVGRYAYF.

The chain is built from TRBV3-1 and TRBJ1-4, with 7 bases that match TRBD1. CDR1 and CDR2 from the germline V gene are LGHDT and YNNKEL (reference sequence). CDR3 length: 14 residues. Germline trimming cut 5 bases from V and 8 bases from J; bases unmatched to any gene: 8. CDR3: CASSLDRVREKLFF. The DNA of the CDR3 is TGTGCCAGCAGCTTAGACAGGGTGCGCGAAAAACTGTTTTTT.

The chain joins TRBV28 to TRBJ2-7; possibly TRBD1 or TRBD2 for D (5 bases each). Trimming pared 7 bases from V and 6 bases from J, leaving 16 bases between. There are 13 residues in the CDR3. CDR1 is MDHEN, CDR2 SYDVKM, per germline. The CDR3 reads CASTPGRKIEQYF. For the CDR3, the DNA is TGTGCCAGCACCCCGGGGCGGAAGATCGAGCAGTACTTC.